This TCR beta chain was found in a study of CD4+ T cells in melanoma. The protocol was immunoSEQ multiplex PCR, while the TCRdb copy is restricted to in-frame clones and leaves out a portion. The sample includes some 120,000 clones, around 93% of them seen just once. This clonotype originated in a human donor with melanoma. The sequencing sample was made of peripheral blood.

The CDR3 protein is CASSEDTNVGNSPLHF. Written as DNA, the CDR3 is TGTGCCAGCAGCGAAGACACGAACGTCGGAAATTCACCCCTCCACTTT. The V gene is TRBV7-2, the J gene TRBJ1-6, with D unresolved. The CDR3 spans 16 residues. Trimming removed 5 bases at V and 7 bases at J, with 18 bases between. Germline V gives CDR1 SGHTA, CDR2 FQGNSA.